This T cell receptor (beta chain) is drawn from a study of glioma-infiltrating T cells after dendritic cell vaccination. Study context: The vaccine used monocyte-derived dendritic cells pulsed overnight with autologous tumor lysate. Dendritic cell vaccine was injected intradermally three times, biweekly.

The primer mix had 60 V beta and 13 J beta primers. Assay used: immunoSEQ multiplex PCR; TCRdb lists only in-frame clones, some missing. The sample shows 60,000 to 70,000 clones, 82% of them seen only once. The germline V and J ends were trimmed by 5 bases and 6 bases, with 14 bases remaining between them. Per germline, CDR1 SGHAT and CDR2 FQNNGV. The CDR3 is 13 residues long. The chain is built from TRBV11-2 and TRBJ2-7; D not certain. Sequenced here: blood, sampled before dendritic cell vaccination. The TCR was taken from a human donor with glioblastoma. CDR3 in amino acids: CASSAQAGLEQYF. DNA of the CDR3: TGTGCCAGCAGCGCCCAAGCTGGGCTCGAGCAGTACTTC.